This T cell receptor (beta chain) was recorded in a study of T cells in narcolepsy. Study-level background: Patients with NT1 or NT2 and healthy control donors were enrolled.

Overall study results and limits: Autoreactive clonotypes reportedly recurred in blood of same and different patients, not controls. HCRT-specific and TRIB2-specific autoreactive clonotypes appeared among same-patient CSF and blood CD4+ clonotypes. Autoreactive clone sequences were missing from some blood memory CD4+ repertoires.

In regard to this clone: Its target is not known.

Only in-frame clones appear in the TCRdb table, and some are missing; sequencing was by immunoSEQ multiplex PCR. The sample gives 21,000 or so clones, 92% of which show up once; under 1.3% is in the top ten. CDR3 size: 14 residues. Germline CDR1 GTSNPN, CDR2 SVGIG (reference sequence). Trimming shortened V by 4 bases and J by 5 bases, and 15 bases separated the two germline ends. The rearrangement joins TRBV30 to TRBJ2-1; D remains ambiguous. The sequencing input was CD45RA- memory CD4+ T cells from PBMCs. The origin of this receptor is a human donor with narcolepsy. CDR3 sequence: CAWKKESWDNEQFF. The CDR3 nucleotides read TGTGCCTGGAAGAAGGAATCCTGGGACAATGAGCAGTTCTTC.